A single sample is the source of the 31 T cell receptor beta chains below, sequenced in a study of T cells in Graves' hyperthyroidism and ophthalmopathy. The TCR beta CDR3 regions underwent amplification using RNA transcripts as the source. The HTBI primer set served for first-round RT-PCR of the TCR CDR3. TCRdb recomputed calls from the multiplex PCR reads with MiXCR, one row per CDR3 protein. The table records 300,000 to 400,000 distinct CDR3 sequences, about 20% of them present only once. Input material: blood. The source is a woman aged 45-65 years with Graves' hyperthyroidism.

This chain links TRBV29-1 with TRBJ2-3; 8 bases agree with TRBD2. CDR3 length: 12 amino acids. Trimming removed 6 bases from V and 6 bases from J; junction bases left unmatched: 5. Looked up from germline, CDR1 is SQVTM and CDR2 is ANQGSEA. The DNA of the CDR3 is TGCAGCGTCGGGAGGGCGTTTGATACGCAGTATTTT. Its protein is CSVGRAFDTQYF.

The table lists this clonotype with a few counts. The gene calls are TRBV7-8 and TRBJ2-7; 9 bases fit TRBD1. Looked up from germline, CDR1 is SGHVS and CDR2 is FQNEAQ. Germline trimming cut 0 bases from V and 2 bases from J; bases unmatched to any gene: 8. This CDR3 spans 17 amino acids. The CDR3 DNA reads TGTGCCAGCAGCTTAGCGGGGCCGGGACAGGGAACCTACGAGCAGTACTTC. Its translation: CASSLAGPGQGTYEQYF.

This clonotype occurred many times. The chain joins TRBV28 to TRBJ2-3, with D perhaps matching TRBD2 (5 bases). The V gene's germline CDR1 is MDHEN and CDR2 SYDVKM. The V end was cut by 5 bases, the J end by 2 bases, with 14 bases between. This CDR3 has 15 residues. DNA for the CDR3: TGTGCCAGCAGTCCAGGACTGGGCCTCACAGATACGCAGTATTTT. Protein: CASSPGLGLTDTQYF.

This clonotype was seen a few times. J is TRBJ1-1 and V is TRBV7-8; weak D call: TRBD1 (5 bases). CDR3 size: 13 residues. Per germline, CDR1 SGHVS and CDR2 FQNEAQ. Between the trimmed V and J ends, which lost 2 bases and 11 bases, there was a span of 15 bases. CDR3 DNA: TGTGCCAGCAGCTTATCCGGGACTCAGAGGGCTTTCTTT. Translated, it gives CASSLSGTQRAFF. The complete variable domain, with remaining parts taken from reference TRBV7-8 and TRBJ1-1, reads GAGVSQSPRYKVAKRGQDVALRCDPISGHVSLFWYQQALGQGPEFLTYFQNEAQLDKSGLPSDRFFAERPEGSVSTLKIQRTQQEDSAVYLCASSLSGTQRAFFGQGTRLTVV.

The chain has TRBV27 and TRBJ2-7, with a possible D match to TRBD1 (5 bases). The CDR3 has 15 amino acids. Germline V CDR1 and CDR2: MNHEY, SMNVEV (reference sequence). V dropped 0 bases and J dropped 5 bases, with 14 bases sitting between them. The CDR3 protein is CASSLSRVSTHEQYF. The CDR3 DNA reads TGTGCCAGCAGTTTATCCAGGGTTTCAACCCACGAGCAGTACTTC.

Ten or more counts support this clonotype. The chain links TRBV2 to TRBJ2-3, with TRBD2 matching 9 bases. V lost 9 bases to trimming and J lost 0 bases; unmatched junction nucleotides: 1. This CDR3 has 13 amino acids. The germline CDR1 and CDR2 sequences are SNHLY and FYNNEI. The CDR3 reads CASTSGSTDTQYF. CDR3 nucleotides: TGTGCCAGTACTAGCGGGAGCACAGATACGCAGTATTTT.

In this sample, this clonotype turned up many times. The chain links TRBV18 to TRBJ1-2, with unresolved D. Germline values: CDR1 KGHSH, CDR2 LQKENI. The CDR3 is 14 residues long. V dropped 2 bases and J dropped 4 bases, with 11 bases sitting between them. The CDR3: CASSPSGGVYGYTF. CDR3 nucleotide sequence: TGTGCCAGCTCACCAAGCGGTGGCGTCTATGGCTACACCTTC.

This clonotype has just a few counts. The gene calls are TRBV7-9 and TRBJ1-1; D unresolved. Germline CDR1 is SEHNR and CDR2 is FQNEAQ (reference sequence). This CDR3 contains 9 residues. V was pared by 2 bases and J by 10 bases, with 2 bases between. The CDR3 DNA follows: TGTGCCAGCAGCTTACCAGCTTTCTTT. Protein sequence: CASSLPAFF.

A few counts support this clonotype. The rearrangement uses TRBV7-3 and TRBJ2-1; D perhaps matches TRBD1 (5 bases). Trimming pared 1 base from V and 9 bases from J, leaving 16 bases between. Germline lookup yields CDR1 SGHTA and CDR2 FQGTGA. The CDR3 covers 15 residues. CDR3: CASSLSSPGLTEQFF. For the CDR3, the DNA is TGTGCCAGCAGCTTAAGCTCCCCAGGGTTGACTGAGCAGTTCTTC.

This clonotype showed up just a few times. The CDR3 DNA follows: TGCAGTGCCCCGGACAGGGAAGAGACCCAGTACTTC. The encoded protein is CSAPDREETQYF. The genes are TRBV20-1 and TRBJ2-5, with TRBD1 matching 8 bases. The CDR3 covers 12 residues. V gave up 6 bases and J gave up 3 bases; unmatched junction bases: 3. Germline-derived CDR1 and CDR2 are DFQATT and SNEGSKA (reference sequence).

This clonotype was detected only a few times. The V and J genes are TRBV4-2 and TRBJ2-7; 7 nucleotides agree with TRBD2. V lost 2 bases to trimming and J lost 3 bases; unmatched junction nucleotides: 10. This CDR3 region has 16 residues. The V gene's germline CDR1 is LGHNA and CDR2 YNFKEQ. Here the CDR3 reads CASSQSRLADNYEQYF. CDR3 bases: TGTGCCAGCAGCCAAAGCCGACTAGCCGACAACTACGAGCAGTACTTC.

Only a few counts were recorded for this clonotype. This chain connects TRBV5-1 to TRBJ2-2, with 14 bases fitting TRBD2. The germline V gene has CDR1 SGHRS and CDR2 YFSETQ. The CDR3 extends over 17 amino acids. Losses at the gene ends were 4 bases for V and 5 bases for J; bases not matched to a gene: 7. CDR3 in amino acids: CASSKGLAGGGTGELFF. The CDR3 DNA is TGCGCCAGCAGCAAAGGACTAGCGGGAGGCGGGACCGGGGAGCTGTTTTTT. The full variable domain, completed using reference TRBV5-1 and TRBJ2-2, is KAGVTQTPRYLIKTRGQQVTLSCSPISGHRSVSWYQQTPGQGLQFLFEYFSETQRNKGNFPGRFSGRQFSNSRSEMNVSTLELGDSALYLCASSKGLAGGGTGELFFGEGSRLTVL.

V usage is TRBV19 and J usage is TRBJ1-5; TRBD1 matches 9 bases. Looked up from germline, CDR1 is LNHDA and CDR2 is SQIVND (reference sequence). The V and J ends lost 6 bases and 6 bases, in that order; junction bases with no gene match: 3. This CDR3 is built from 13 residues. The CDR3, as DNA: TGTGCCAGTAGCGGACAGGGGAGTCAGCCCCAGCATTTT. Residues: CASSGQGSQPQHF.

This clonotype was recorded a few times. The V gene is TRBV9, the J gene TRBJ1-3, with D maybe TRBD1 (5 bases). V was shortened by 0 bases and J by 0 bases, with 13 bases between the two germline ends. This CDR3 is built from 17 residues. CDR1 is SGDLS and CDR2 is YYNGEE in the germline V gene. CDR3 nucleotides: TGTGCCAGCAGCGTAGAAACGGGGGGAGGCTCTGGAAACACCATATATTTT. Translating gives CASSVETGGGSGNTIYF.

The genes are TRBV6-1 and TRBJ1-1, with D tentatively TRBD1 (5 bases). This CDR3 has 15 residues. Germline assignment: CDR1 MNHNS and CDR2 SASEGT. Trimming stripped 11 bases from V and 6 bases from J, with 25 bases between. The CDR3 DNA reads TGTGCCGGCAAACCCGGAGGGGAGGGAAACTCTGAAGCTTTCTTT. Protein product: CAGKPGGEGNSEAFF.

A remark on this clonotype: This may be a read error, as it is one base from a much larger clone. The J gene is TRBJ1-2, the V gene TRBV5-1; 10 bases fit TRBD1. Per the germline V gene, CDR1 is SGHRS and CDR2 is YFSETQ. The CDR3 loop spans 15 amino acids. The junction had 12 bases not matched to a gene; V was cut back by 6 bases and J by 7 bases. For the CDR3, the DNA is TGCGCCAGCAACCCTTTAGGGACAGGGGAAATTGGCTACACCTTC. The encoded protein is CASNPLGTGEIGYTF. Combining the CDR3 with reference TRBV5-1 and TRBJ1-2 gives the whole variable domain KAGVTQTPRYLIKTRGQQVTLSCSPISGHRSVSWYQQTPGQGLQFLFEYFSETQRNKGNFPGRFSGRQFSNSRSEMNVSTLELGDSALYLCASNPLGTGEIGYTFGSGTRLTVV.

The gene calls are TRBV28 and TRBJ2-5; 12 bases line up with TRBD1. Germline CDR1 is MDHEN and CDR2 is SYDVKM. The J segment lost 5 bases and the V segment lost 4 bases, leaving 5 bases of the junction unmatched. The length of the CDR3 is 15 residues. CDR3 bases: TGTGCCAGCAGTTCCGGGACAGGGGGCATTGAGACCCAGTACTTC. Amino acids: CASSSGTGGIETQYF.

V gene TRBV18 combines with J gene TRBJ1-1; possible D gene TRBD1, 5 bases. The CDR3 length is 16 residues. Trimming took off 2 bases at V and 6 bases at J, with 19 bases between the two ends. The germline V gene has CDR1 KGHSH and CDR2 LQKENI. In DNA, the CDR3 is TGTGCCAGCTCACCATCACATGACAGATATGACGCTGAAGCTTTCTTT. Amino acid sequence: CASSPSHDRYDAEAFF. The full variable domain, completed using reference TRBV18 and TRBJ1-1, is NAGVMQNPRHLVRRRGQEARLRCSPMKGHSHVYWYRQLPEEGLKFMVYLQKENIIDESGMPKERFSAEFPKEGPSILRIQQVVRGDSAAYFCASSPSHDRYDAEAFFGQGTRLTVV.

This clonotype was found many times. This sequence joins TRBV5-1 and TRBJ1-1, with 7 bases identical to TRBD1. Germline assignment: CDR1 SGHRS and CDR2 YFSETQ. The CDR3 has 16 amino acids. V was pared by 0 bases and J by 3 bases, with 8 bases of the junction left unmatched. CDR3 protein: CASSLVRQGGDTEAFF. CDR3 nucleotides: TGCGCCAGCAGCTTGGTCCGACAGGGAGGAGACACTGAAGCTTTCTTT.

As regards this clonotype: A far larger clone is one nucleotide away, so this likely arose from a read error. The V and J genes are TRBV28 and TRBJ2-3; either TRBD1 or TRBD2 may fit D (5 bases each). The CDR3 is 12 amino acids. Germline V gene data show CDR1 as MDHEN and CDR2 as SYDVKM. CDR3 region: CASSSSTGTQYF. The CDR3, as DNA: TGTGCCAGCAGTTCTAGCACAGGTACGCAGTATTTT. The complete variable domain, with remaining parts taken from reference TRBV28 and TRBJ2-3, reads DVKVTQSSRYLVKRTGEKVFLECVQDMDHENMFWYRQDPGLGLRLIYFSYDVKMKEKGDIPEGYSVSREKKERFSLILESASTNQTSMYLCASSSSTGTQYFGPGTRLTVL.

The rearrangement joins TRBV29-1 to TRBJ1-1, with D possibly TRBD1 on 5 matching bases. The V end lost 6 bases, the J end lost 2 bases, and 13 bases lay between the germline ends. Germline CDR1 is SQVTM and CDR2 is ANQGSEA. This CDR3 is 13 amino acids long. The CDR3 bases are TGCAGCGTATCACAGGCGTACAACACTGAAGCTTTCTTT. Translation gives CSVSQAYNTEAFF. Supplemented by reference TRBV29-1 and TRBJ1-1, the full variable domain reads SAVISQKPSRDICQRGTSLTIQCQVDSQVTMMFWYRQQPGQSLTLIATANQGSEATYESGFVIDKFPISRPNLTFSTLTVSNMSPEDSSIYLCSVSQAYNTEAFFGQGTRLTVV.

The table lists this clonotype with a few counts. The rearrangement links TRBV12-3 or TRBV12-4 to TRBJ2-5; 7 nucleotides line up with TRBD1. This CDR3 is built from 14 residues. The V gene end was trimmed by 5 bases and the J gene end by 6 bases; junction bases not matched to a gene: 9. CDR3 bases: TGTGCCAGCAGTGCCGACAGGGAAGAAAAGACCCAGTACTTC. Amino acid sequence: CASSADREEKTQYF.

The chain couples TRBV12-3 or TRBV12-4 to TRBJ2-2; TRBD2 aligns across 9 bases. The trim removed 2 bases at V and 5 bases at J, leaving 12 bases unmatched. CDR3 length: 18 amino acids. The CDR3 DNA sequence: TGTGCCAGCAGTTTACTTTTGTGGCGGGGGGGGCGAACCGGGGAGCTGTTTTTT. Residues: CASSLLLWRGGRTGELFF.

A few counts support this clonotype. The chain combines TRBV29-1 with TRBJ1-4; tentatively, D is TRBD1 (5 bases). V gave up 4 bases and J gave up 8 bases, with 14 bases separating them. From germline, CDR1 is SQVTM and CDR2 ANQGSEA. The CDR3 sequence is 13 residues long. For the CDR3, the DNA is TGCAGCGTTGCAGGGTCAGGGAGAGAAAAACTGTTTTTT. Protein: CSVAGSGREKLFF.

In its sample, this clonotype was seen a few times. V and J are TRBV6-5 and TRBJ2-3; a weak D match, TRBD2 (5 bases). The CDR3 loop spans 13 amino acids. CDR1 and CDR2 from the germline V gene are MNHEY and SVGAGI. Between the trimmed V and J ends, which lost 0 bases and 5 bases, there was a span of 6 bases. The CDR3 reads CASSYSRGDTQYF. In nucleotides, the CDR3 is TGTGCCAGCAGTTACTCCCGGGGAGATACGCAGTATTTT.

At least ten counts were recorded for this clonotype. The CDR3: CASSEGTGLYSNEKLFF. The CDR3 DNA reads as TGTGCCAGCAGTGAAGGGACAGGGCTCTATTCTAATGAAAAACTGTTTTTT. V gene TRBV2 combines with J gene TRBJ1-4, with 8 bases lining up with TRBD1. With V trimmed by 1 base and J by 3 bases, 7 bases remained unmatched. The germline V gene encodes CDR1 SNHLY and CDR2 FYNNEI. The CDR3 runs 17 residues.

This clonotype was counted between two and nine times. This rearrangement joins TRBV7-9 to TRBJ2-2, with TRBD2 matching 7 bases. Germline V gene sequence: CDR1 SEHNR, CDR2 FQNEAQ (reference sequence). V lost 7 bases and J lost 1; bases outside the gene matches: 18. This CDR3 is 19 amino acids long. This CDR3 is CASNRIGRLGTKNTGELFF. In DNA, the CDR3 is TGTGCCAGCAATCGAATCGGGAGGTTGGGGACTAAGAACACCGGGGAGCTGTTTTTT.

The V gene is TRBV4-1, the J gene TRBJ1-4; TRBD1 is a possible D gene (6 bases). CDR1 and CDR2 (germline): MGHRA, YSYEKL. The V gene lost 3 bases and the J gene lost 8 bases, with 16 bases spanning the gap. CDR3 length: 15 amino acids. The CDR3 region has the DNA TGCGCCAGCAGCCAGCCGGCGGGGGGCGGCGAAAAACTGTTTTTT. As protein: CASSQPAGGGEKLFF.

There are a few counts of this clonotype. The CDR3 bases are TGCAGTGCTAGAGATCCGGCAGGGAATCAGCCCCAGCATTTT. Translation: CSARDPAGNQPQHF. The rearrangement links TRBV20-1 to TRBJ1-5; a possible D gene is TRBD1 (5 bases). Germline loops: CDR1 DFQATT, CDR2 SNEGSKA (reference sequence). CDR3 size: 14 residues. V lost 0 bases, J lost 4 bases, and 10 bases lay in between.

This clonotype was seen repeatedly, ten times or more. An end of the junction does not agree with germline; a read error may underlie this. This chain links TRBV5-1 with TRBJ2-1, with D perhaps TRBD2 (5 bases). This CDR3 has 16 residues. The germline gives CDR1 SGHRS, CDR2 YFSETQ. As DNA, the CDR3 is TGCGCCAGCAGCCTCTCCCCAGCGGAGTCCTTCAATGAGCAGTTCTTC. Translation gives CASSLSPAESFNEQFF.

J is TRBJ2-3 and V is TRBV6-1; D is ambiguous. The germline CDR1 and CDR2 sequences are MNHNS and SASEGT. V lost 10 bases to trimming and J lost 4 bases, with 6 bases between them. This CDR3 has 10 amino acids. CDR3 region: CATRADTQYF. In DNA form, the CDR3 reads TGTGCCACCCGGGCAGATACGCAGTATTTT.